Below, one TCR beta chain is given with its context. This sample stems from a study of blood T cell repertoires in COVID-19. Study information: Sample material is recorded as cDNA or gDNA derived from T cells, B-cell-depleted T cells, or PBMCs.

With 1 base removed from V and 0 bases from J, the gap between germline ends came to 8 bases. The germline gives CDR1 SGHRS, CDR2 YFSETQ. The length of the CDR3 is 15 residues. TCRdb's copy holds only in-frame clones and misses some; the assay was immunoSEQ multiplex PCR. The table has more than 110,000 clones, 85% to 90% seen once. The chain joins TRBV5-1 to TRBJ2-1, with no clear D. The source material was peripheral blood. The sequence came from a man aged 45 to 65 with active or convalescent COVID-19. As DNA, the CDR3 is TGCGCCAGCAGCTTGCAGTTCACCTCCTACAATGAGCAGTTCTTC. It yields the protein CASSLQFTSYNEQFF. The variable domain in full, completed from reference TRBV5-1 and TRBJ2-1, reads KAGVTQTPRYLIKTRGQQVTLSCSPISGHRSVSWYQQTPGQGLQFLFEYFSETQRNKGNFPGRFSGRQFSNSRSEMNVSTLELGDSALYLCASSLQFTSYNEQFFGPGTRLTVL.